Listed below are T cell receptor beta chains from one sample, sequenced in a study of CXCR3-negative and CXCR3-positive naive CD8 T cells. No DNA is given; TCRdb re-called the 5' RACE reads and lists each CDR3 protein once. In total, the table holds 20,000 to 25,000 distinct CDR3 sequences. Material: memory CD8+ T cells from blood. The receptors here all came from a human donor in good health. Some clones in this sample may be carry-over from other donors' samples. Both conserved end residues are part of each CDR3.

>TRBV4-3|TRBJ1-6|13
CASSQDLNSPLHF
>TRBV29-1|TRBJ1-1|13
CSVLDRGETEAFF
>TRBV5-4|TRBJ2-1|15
CASSLGRGLASEQFF
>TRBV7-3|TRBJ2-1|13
CASSTIPGDEQFF
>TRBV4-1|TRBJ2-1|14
CASSQGSGYNEQFF
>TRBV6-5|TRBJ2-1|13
CASTPGTLNEQFF
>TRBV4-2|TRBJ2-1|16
CASSQEPGQYYNEQFF
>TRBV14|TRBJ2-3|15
CASSSGASSTDTQYF
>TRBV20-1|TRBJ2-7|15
CSAREAGQRAYEQYF
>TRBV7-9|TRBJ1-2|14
CASSLPSTNYGYTF
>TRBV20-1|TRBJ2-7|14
CSALGREVSYEQYF